One TCR beta chain is described in this entry. As yet, its antigen is unknown. This sample was taken from a study of post-analysis software for immune sequencing data. The CDR3 has 14 residues. The V and J ends lost 4 bases and 1 base, in that order; junction bases with no gene match: 2. Germline CDR1 and CDR2: SQVTM and ANQGSEA. Each TCR beta cDNA library carried unique molecular identifiers. T cells, about 0.9 to 10 million of them, yielded some 500,000 cDNA molecules. TCRdb called the PCR reads again in MiXCR, with one record for every CDR3 protein. The repertoire holds roughly 700,000 distinct CDR3 sequences, about 27% seen once, with about 0.5% in the top ten. Broader study findings: When the samples were clustered directly with F measure, those that had been prepared in the same batch showed strong co-clustering. Versus controls, multiple sclerosis patients showed significantly lower diversity (normalized Chao1). Roughly 5 TRBV segments were significantly more frequent in patients than in controls. TRBV5-6, TRBV5-1 and TRBV20-1 were among these segments.

V usage is TRBV29-1 and J usage is TRBJ2-3, with 10 bases matching TRBD2. Input material: blood. The clonotype originates from a girl aged 10 to 17 with multiple sclerosis. Here the CDR3 reads CSVGGTSGTDTQYF. CDR3 DNA: TGCAGCGTTGGAGGGACTAGCGGCACAGATACGCAGTATTTT.